A single TCR beta chain is shown here with its context. Antigen: not known. The sequenced template was cDNA made from the entire isolated RNA. Naive, central memory and regulatory T cell samples yielded a few million reads on average. Measured with immunoSEQ multiplex PCR; TCRdb has only the in-frame clones, and not every one. The table has 970,000 or so clones, roughly 17% seen once. The entry originates in a study of beta chain features in type 1 diabetes. The CDR3 runs 15 residues. J lost 3 bases, V lost 3 bases, and 8 bases had no gene match. CDR1 and CDR2 from the germline V gene are SGHNT and YYREEE (reference sequence). General study points: Compared with healthy donors, patients appeared to share more similar naive, central memory and regulatory TCRB repertoires. Insertions were fewer and deletions more numerous at VDJ junctions in type 1 diabetes patients.

This chain links TRBV5-4 with TRBJ2-7; 8 nucleotides align to TRBD2. Material for sequencing was naive CD4+ T cells from blood. The TCR comes from a woman aged 18-30 years in good health. CDR3 sequence (DNA): TGTGCCAGCAGCTCGGGGGGGTTGAGTGACTACGAGCAGTACTTC. Translation: CASSSGGLSDYEQYF.